The 13 T cell receptor beta chains below all came from one sample that was sequenced in a study of T-cell memory formation after mild COVID-19. TCRdb analysed the 5' RACE reads with MiXCR anew, one entry per CDR3 protein. The table lists about 170,000 distinct CDR3 sequences, over 10% of them singletons. Sequencing was carried out using PBMCs or a T cell subset sorted from them (not recorded which). The source of these receptors is a man between 18 and 29 years old who had mild COVID-19 (a few samples of this study predate the infection). Cell type and time point are not known.

The chain carries TRBV20-1 and TRBJ2-1; tentative D call: TRBD2 (6 bases). The CDR3 has 15 amino acids. Trimming removed 0 bases at V and 6 bases at J, with 15 bases between. Germline-derived CDR1 and CDR2 are DFQATT and SNEGSKA (reference sequence). Written as DNA, the CDR3 is TGCAGTGCTAGAGATCCTCTGGTGGGGGGCAATGAGCAGTTCTTC. This gives the protein CSARDPLVGGNEQFF.

The chain recombines TRBV6-1 with TRBJ1-5; 7 bases match TRBD1. Germline V lookup: CDR1 MNHNS, CDR2 SASEGT. The V and J ends lost 0 bases and 7 bases, in that order; junction bases with no gene match: 3. This CDR3 region has 14 residues. DNA for the CDR3: TGTGCCAGCAGTGAAGCCGGGACAGACCAGCCCCAGCATTTT. This sequence encodes CASSEAGTDQPQHF.

The chain carries TRBV6-5 and TRBJ1-1; 9 bases are shared with TRBD1. With 7 bases clipped from V and 4 bases from J, the junction kept 4 bases outside the gene matches. From germline, CDR1 is MNHEY and CDR2 SVGAGI. CDR3 size: 13 residues. CDR3 sequence reads: CASIKQGATEAFF. DNA for the CDR3: TGTGCCAGCATCAAACAGGGGGCCACTGAAGCTTTCTTT.

This clonotype was seen ten or more times. The chain has TRBV23-1 and TRBJ1-5; no firm D call. TRBV23-1 is an open reading frame, and its role is uncertain. The V gene lost 6 bases and the J gene lost 0 bases, with 27 bases spanning the gap. This CDR3 region has 20 residues. The CDR3: CASRAHRQTLALCSNQPQHF. DNA for the CDR3: TGCGCCAGCAGGGCTCACCGGCAGACTCTCGCACTGTGTAGCAATCAGCCCCAGCATTTT.

In its sample, this clonotype was seen many times. The chain links TRBV7-8 to TRBJ2-3; D gene unclear. The CDR3 runs to 12 residues. Trimming left V 5 bases short and J 3 bases short, with 6 bases between. From germline, CDR1 is SGHVS and CDR2 FQNEAQ. CDR3 sequence reads: CASSRGTDTQYF. In nucleotides, the CDR3 is TGTGCCAGCAGCCGTGGTACAGATACGCAGTATTTT.

The chain links TRBV3-1 to TRBJ2-1; 10 bases fit TRBD1. Unmatched junction bases numbered 3, after V lost 1 base and J lost 15 bases. This CDR3 has 12 amino acids. Germline V CDR1 and CDR2: LGHDT, YNNKEL (reference sequence). CDR3 sequence: CASSQGDRGGFF. As DNA, the CDR3 is TGTGCCAGCAGCCAAGGGGACAGGGGAGGGTTCTTC.

The chain links TRBV11-2 to TRBJ1-3, with D perhaps matching TRBD1 (5 bases). The CDR3 spans 14 residues. Trimming removed 5 bases at V and 4 bases at J, with 12 bases between. From germline, CDR1 is SGHAT and CDR2 FQNNGV. The DNA of the CDR3 is TGTGCCAGCAGCACGGCAGGGTTGGGAAACACCATATATTTT. This gives the protein CASSTAGLGNTIYF.

A few counts support this clonotype. CDR3 nucleotide sequence: TGTGCCATCAGTGGACAGTATAGCAATCAGCCCCAGCATTTT. Translating gives CAISGQYSNQPQHF. This sequence joins TRBV10-3 and TRBJ1-5, with D possibly being TRBD1 (5 bases). V was pared by 4 bases and J by 0 bases, with 7 bases between. The CDR3 runs 14 residues. Germline-derived CDR1 and CDR2 are ENHRY and SYGVKD.

The J gene is TRBJ2-2, the V gene TRBV6-5; TRBD1 matches at 7 bases. Trimming removed 5 bases from V and 5 bases from J; junction bases left unmatched: 2. Germline V gene sequence: CDR1 MNHEY, CDR2 SVGAGI. The CDR3 sequence is 13 residues long. In DNA, the CDR3 is TGTGCCAGCAGTCCGGACAGGACCGGGGAGCTGTTTTTT. It is translated as CASSPDRTGELFF.

This chain connects TRBV5-4 to TRBJ2-1, with TRBD1 identical over 8 bases. The CDR3 has 15 amino acids. Germline CDR1 is SGHNT and CDR2 is YYREEE (reference sequence). After removal of 0 bases from V and 5 bases from J, the junction contained 4 bases not matched to a gene. The CDR3 here is CASSLVPTGDNEQFF. CDR3 sequence (DNA): TGTGCCAGCAGCTTGGTTCCGACAGGGGACAATGAGCAGTTCTTC.

Only a few counts were recorded for this clonotype. V is TRBV4-3 and J is TRBJ2-5; a possible D gene is TRBD2 (5 bases). Germline CDR1 reads LGHNA; CDR2 reads YSLEER. The V end lost 8 bases, the J end lost 3 bases, and 13 bases lay between the germline ends. CDR3 length: 13 amino acids. CDR3 nucleotides: TGCGCCAGCCTCGGGATGCTCAAAGAGACCCAGTACTTC. This encodes CASLGMLKETQYF.

The sample holds a few counts of this clonotype. The V gene is TRBV12-3 or TRBV12-4, the J gene TRBJ1-1, with D perhaps TRBD1 (5 bases). CDR3 length: 15 amino acids. V lost 6 bases and J lost 2, with 16 bases in between. DNA for the CDR3: TGTGCCAGCAGGGGTACCGGGACGGTTAACACTGAAGCTTTCTTT. Translating it yields CASRGTGTVNTEAFF.

The J gene is TRBJ2-3, the V gene TRBV7-9, with D perhaps matching TRBD2 (6 bases). This CDR3 region has 17 residues. Trimming shortened V by 5 bases and J by 0 bases, and 18 bases separated the two germline ends. The V gene's germline CDR1 is SEHNR and CDR2 FQNEAQ (reference sequence). CDR3 DNA: TGTGCCAGCAGCCCCGAGGCATGGCGGGGTAGCACAGATACGCAGTATTTT. Translating gives CASSPEAWRGSTDTQYF.